The 31 T cell receptor beta chains in this list originate from one sample, sequenced in a study of T cells after yellow fever vaccination. TCRdb re-called the 5' RACE reads with MiXCR, one entry per CDR3 protein. The sample holds about 400,000 distinct CDR3 sequences, over 5% seen once. The sample in question was PBMCs, obtained 5 days after the yellow fever booster vaccination. These receptors were taken from a man aged 30 to 45 who received the YFV17D yellow fever vaccine.

This clonotype was counted ten times or more. The V and J genes are TRBV7-3 and TRBJ2-1; no clear D gene. Germline loops: CDR1 SGHTA, CDR2 FQGTGA. The CDR3 runs 13 residues. The V gene lost 0 bases and the J gene lost 9 bases, with 9 bases spanning the gap. In nucleotides, the CDR3 is TGTGCCAGCAGCTTAACGCCGTCAGGTGAGCAGTTCTTC. Amino acid sequence: CASSLTPSGEQFF.

This clonotype was detected ten times or more. This rearrangement joins TRBV6-5 to TRBJ2-7, with 7 bases lining up with TRBD1. The germline V gene encodes CDR1 MNHEY and CDR2 SVGAGI. CDR3 size: 13 residues. The trim removed 9 bases at V and 3 bases at J, leaving 8 bases unmatched. CDR3 DNA sequence: TGTGCCAGTAATCGACAGGGAAGCTACGAGCAGTACTTC. Translation: CASNRQGSYEQYF.

This clonotype was counted only a few times. V usage is TRBV20-1 and J usage is TRBJ2-1; the D is unclear. This CDR3 has 13 residues. V lost 3 bases to trimming and J lost 9 bases, with 15 bases between them. Germline CDR1 DFQATT, CDR2 SNEGSKA (reference sequence). Written as DNA, the CDR3 is TGCAGTGCTAGGAAGTTTAAGGCTTTTGAGCAGTTCTTC. This sequence encodes CSARKFKAFEQFF.

In the case of this clonotype: At one end, the junction sequence differs from germline, possibly due to a read error. The chain couples TRBV20-1 to TRBJ2-5; D gene unclear. From germline, CDR1 is DFQATT and CDR2 SNEGSKA (reference sequence). CDR3 length equals 13 residues. CDR3 nucleotide sequence: TGCAATGCTAGGGCCACCAATGAAGGGACCCAGTACTTC. It translates to CNARATNEGTQYF.

The chain carries TRBV29-1 and TRBJ2-5; D may be TRBD1 (5 bases). V was shortened by 1 base and J by 2 bases, with 8 bases between the two germline ends. Germline-derived CDR1 and CDR2 are SQVTM and ANQGSEA. The CDR3 sequence is 13 residues long. CDR3 bases: TGCAGCGTTGAAGGGACACTACAAGAGACCCAGTACTTC. Amino acids: CSVEGTLQETQYF.

There are many counts of this clonotype. V is TRBV2 and J is TRBJ2-7; D remains ambiguous. Germline loops: CDR1 SNHLY, CDR2 FYNNEI. The CDR3 is made up of 13 amino acids. V was shortened by 2 bases and J by 5 bases, with 10 bases between the two germline ends. CDR3 sequence (DNA): TGTGCCAGCAGTGAAATCCGGGTCAACGAGCAGTACTTC. This gives the protein CASSEIRVNEQYF. Using reference TRBV2 and TRBJ2-7 for the parts outside the CDR3, the full variable domain is EPEVTQTPSHQVTQMGQEVILRCVPISNHLYFYWYRQILGQKVEFLVSFYNNEISEKSEIFDDQFSVERPDGSNFTLKIRSTKLEDSAMYFCASSEIRVNEQYFGPGTRLTVT.

The chain has TRBV29-1 and TRBJ1-4; 7 bases are a match to TRBD1. CDR1 is SQVTM and CDR2 is ANQGSEA in the germline V gene. The CDR3 contains 14 residues. J lost 5 bases, V lost 7 bases, and 10 bases had no gene match. The CDR3 nucleotides read TGCAGCGCCGTGTTGGGGACAGTAAATGAAAAACTGTTTTTT. Its protein product is CSAVLGTVNEKLFF.

J is TRBJ2-7 and V is TRBV29-1; 7 nucleotides line up with TRBD1. Germline CDR1 is SQVTM and CDR2 is ANQGSEA. With 6 bases clipped from V and 3 bases from J, the junction kept 11 bases outside the gene matches. This CDR3 spans 14 amino acids. The CDR3 nucleotides read TGCAGCGTCCGAAGGGACAGATCGGTCTACGAGCAGTACTTC. Translating it yields CSVRRDRSVYEQYF.

This clonotype has only a few counts. The genes are TRBV7-9 and TRBJ2-2; D gene ambiguous. This CDR3 is 14 amino acids long. Looked up from germline, CDR1 is SEHNR and CDR2 is FQNEAQ (reference sequence). V was cut by 9 bases and J by 2 bases, with 13 bases left in between. The chain's CDR3 is CASVRPLNTGELFF. CDR3 sequence (DNA): TGTGCCAGTGTCCGCCCGCTCAACACCGGGGAGCTGTTTTTT.

This clonotype was seen a handful of times. CDR3 nucleotides: TGTGCCAGCAGTTTGGTTGTTACCGGGGAGCTGTTTTTT. Its translation is CASSLVVTGELFF. V is TRBV27 and J is TRBJ2-2; no clear D. Germline V gene data show CDR1 as MNHEY and CDR2 as SMNVEV (reference sequence). This CDR3 has 13 amino acids. Trimming took 3 bases from V and 5 from J, leaving 7 bases between them.

This clonotype was seen more than once but under ten times. The chain joins TRBV14 to TRBJ2-1, with D perhaps TRBD2 (5 bases). The CDR3 runs to 16 residues. The germline CDR1 and CDR2 sequences are SGHDN and FVKESK. V lost 4 bases and J 3 bases, leaving 16 bases between the germline ends. The CDR3 DNA sequence: TGTGCCAGCAGCCCTTTTTTGGGGAGAGGCTACAATGAGCAGTTCTTC. Encoded protein: CASSPFLGRGYNEQFF.

This clonotype was recorded many times. The chain joins TRBV28 to TRBJ2-3, with TRBD1 identical over 8 bases. Looked up from germline, CDR1 is MDHEN and CDR2 is SYDVKM. The CDR3 is made up of 15 amino acids. J lost 7 bases, V lost 3 bases, and 9 bases had no gene match. CDR3 coding DNA: TGTGCCAGCAGTTTTAGGGGACAGGTAGTGAATACGCAGTATTTT. Amino acids: CASSFRGQVVNTQYF. Using reference TRBV28 and TRBJ2-3 for the parts outside the CDR3, the full variable domain is DVKVTQSSRYLVKRTGEKVFLECVQDMDHENMFWYRQDPGLGLRLIYFSYDVKMKEKGDIPEGYSVSREKKERFSLILESASTNQTSMYLCASSFRGQVVNTQYFGPGTRLTVL.

This clonotype occurred a few times. The chain joins TRBV11-2 to TRBJ2-7; D could derive from TRBD1 or TRBD2 (5 bases each). CDR1 is SGHAT, CDR2 FQNNGV, per germline. V was clipped by 4 bases and J by 4 bases, with 29 bases between them. The CDR3 spans 19 residues. The CDR3 spells CASSSRGLETVTSRYEQYF. The CDR3 coding sequence is TGTGCCAGCAGCTCACGGGGCCTAGAAACAGTAACCAGCAGGTACGAGCAGTACTTC.

V gene TRBV5-1 combines with J gene TRBJ1-2; D is undetermined. V dropped 6 bases and J dropped 5 bases, with 11 bases sitting between them. Germline CDR1 and CDR2: SGHRS and YFSETQ. The CDR3 loop spans 12 amino acids. CDR3 DNA sequence: TGCGCCAGCATGAACGGAGAATATGGCTACACCTTC. It codes for CASMNGEYGYTF.

V is TRBV5-5 and J is TRBJ2-3; 14 bases match TRBD2. The CDR3 runs to 16 residues. Trimming took 0 bases from V and 6 from J; bases not matched to a gene: 3. In germline, CDR1 is SGHKS, CDR2 YYEKEE (reference sequence). The CDR3 bases are TGTGCCAGCAGCTTGGAGGGACTAGCGGGAGTGGATACGCAGTATTTT. Protein product: CASSLEGLAGVDTQYF. The full variable domain, its missing parts supplied by reference TRBV5-5 and TRBJ2-3, is DAGVTQSPTHLIKTRGQQVTLRCSPISGHKSVSWYQQVLGQGPQFIFQYYEKEERGRGNFPDRFSARQFPNYSSELNVNALLLGDSALYLCASSLEGLAGVDTQYFGPGTRLTVL.

This chain links TRBV9 with TRBJ2-3; no reliable D call. Germline loops: CDR1 SGDLS, CDR2 YYNGEE. This CDR3 comprises 14 residues. The V and J ends lost 0 bases and 2 bases respectively, with 7 bases between them. Here the CDR3 DNA reads TGTGCCAGCAGCGTAGATGGCTACACAGATACGCAGTATTTT. Translation: CASSVDGYTDTQYF.

This clonotype occurred a few times. This chain uses TRBV30 with TRBJ2-5, with TRBD2 matching 8 bases. The germline V gene encodes CDR1 GTSNPN and CDR2 SVGIG (reference sequence). The V and J ends lost 0 bases and 1 base, in that order; junction bases with no gene match: 7. The CDR3 loop spans 16 amino acids. DNA for the CDR3: TGTGCCTGGAGTGTACCATGGAGCGGGGGCCAAGAGACCCAGTACTTC. It encodes CAWSVPWSGGQETQYF.

This clonotype was detected ten times or more. The chain recombines TRBV20-1 with TRBJ2-3, with 7 bases matching TRBD2. The CDR3 spans 18 residues. Germline V gives CDR1 DFQATT, CDR2 SNEGSKA (reference sequence). V trimming: 1 base; J trimming: 5 bases; junction bases outside the gene matches: 18. The CDR3 DNA reads as TGCAGTGCTAGAGTTTTAACCGGACTAGTGAGTGGAGGAGATACGCAGTATTTT. Its translation: CSARVLTGLVSGGDTQYF.

This clonotype was picked up a small number of times. The chain combines TRBV6-5 with TRBJ2-5; the D is unclear. From germline, CDR1 is MNHEY and CDR2 SVGAGI. Trimming removed 2 bases from V and 1 base from J, with 8 bases in between. This CDR3 spans 14 amino acids. CDR3 protein: CASSYRSAQETQYF. Written as DNA, the CDR3 is TGTGCCAGCAGTTACAGGTCAGCCCAAGAGACCCAGTACTTC.

This clonotype occurred a few times. This chain uses TRBV30 with TRBJ1-1; 8 nucleotides line up with TRBD1. The germline CDR1 and CDR2 sequences are GTSNPN and SVGIG (reference sequence). V trimming: 0 bases; J trimming: 1 base; junction bases outside the gene matches: 1. The CDR3 length is 14 residues. CDR3 DNA sequence: TGTGCCTGGAGTGTCGACAGGGGGAACACTGAAGCTTTCTTT. Protein sequence: CAWSVDRGNTEAFF.

This clonotype showed up just a few times. The chain uses TRBV27 and TRBJ2-7; weak D call: TRBD1 (5 bases). In germline, CDR1 is MNHEY, CDR2 SMNVEV (reference sequence). V dropped 5 bases and J dropped 2 bases, with 22 bases sitting between them. The CDR3 loop spans 17 amino acids. The CDR3 sequence is CASSPYLTSGQAYEQYF. CDR3 nucleotides: TGTGCCAGCAGTCCCTACCTGACATCCGGACAAGCCTACGAGCAGTACTTC.

This clonotype was observed many times. The chain carries TRBV11-2 and TRBJ2-1, with D unresolved. The CDR3 length is 16 residues. Trimming pared 5 bases from V and 6 bases from J, leaving 20 bases between. Germline V gene data show CDR1 as SGHAT and CDR2 as FQNNGV. CDR3 amino acids: CASSLIAASAPNEQFF. DNA for the CDR3: TGTGCCAGCAGCCTAATAGCCGCATCGGCCCCCAATGAGCAGTTCTTC. Supplemented by reference TRBV11-2 and TRBJ2-1, the full variable domain reads EAGVAQSPRYKIIEKRQSVAFWCNPISGHATLYWYQQILGQGPKLLIQFQNNGVVDDSQLPKDRFSAERLKGVDSTLKIQPAKLEDSAVYLCASSLIAASAPNEQFFGPGTRLTVL.

This clonotype was picked up a small number of times. The rearrangement uses TRBV5-1 and TRBJ2-1; no clear D. The germline V gene has CDR1 SGHRS and CDR2 YFSETQ. V was clipped by 0 bases and J by 0 bases, with 10 bases between them. The CDR3 runs to 16 residues. As DNA, the CDR3 is TGCGCCAGCAGCTTGGCAAAGCAGAGCTCCTACAATGAGCAGTTCTTC. It specifies CASSLAKQSSYNEQFF.

This clonotype occurred a few times. The chain is built from TRBV5-1 and TRBJ2-3; D is tentatively TRBD1 or TRBD2 (5 bases each). CDR3 size: 13 residues. Trimming removed 6 bases from V and 13 bases from J, with 21 bases in between. Germline values: CDR1 SGHRS, CDR2 YFSETQ. This CDR3 is CASKSTGTVQKYF. The CDR3 DNA reads as TGCGCCAGCAAGAGTACCGGGACCGTCCAGAAGTATTTT.

This clonotype showed up just a few times. The rearrangement joins TRBV20-1 to TRBJ1-2; the D is unclear. The germline V gene encodes CDR1 DFQATT and CDR2 SNEGSKA (reference sequence). This CDR3 is 12 amino acids long. The V and J ends lost 1 base and 1 base respectively, with 4 bases between them. CDR3 in amino acids: CSARVLNYGYTF. CDR3 DNA sequence: TGCAGTGCTAGAGTTCTTAACTATGGCTACACCTTC.

This clonotype was seen at least ten times. The chain uses TRBV7-2 and TRBJ2-3; perhaps TRBD2 as D (5 bases). Germline lookup yields CDR1 SGHTA and CDR2 FQGNSA. The CDR3 runs 12 residues. Between the trimmed V and J ends, which lost 5 bases and 8 bases, there was a span of 11 bases. DNA of the CDR3: TGTGCCAGCAGCACCCTGAGGGCTACGCAGTATTTT. This encodes CASSTLRATQYF.

The V gene is TRBV20-1, the J gene TRBJ1-2; 8 bases line up with TRBD1. The CDR3 sequence is 14 residues long. CDR1 is DFQATT and CDR2 is SNEGSKA in the germline V gene (reference sequence). V trimming: 6 bases; J trimming: 7 bases; junction bases outside the gene matches: 13. Here the CDR3 reads CSAKAPTGAAGYTF. As DNA, the CDR3 is TGCAGTGCGAAGGCACCGACAGGGGCCGCTGGCTACACCTTC.

The chain has TRBV20-1 and TRBJ2-1, with 9 positions matching TRBD2. CDR3 length: 14 amino acids. The trim removed 7 bases at V and 7 bases at J, leaving 11 bases unmatched. Germline V gene data show CDR1 as DFQATT and CDR2 as SNEGSKA (reference sequence). The DNA for the CDR3 is TGCAGTGGTAAAGCGGGAGGAGGGGGAAATGAGCAGTTCTTC. Translation: CSGKAGGGGNEQFF.

This clonotype was picked up many times. The chain employs TRBV20-1 and TRBJ2-7; TRBD1 aligns across 7 bases. With V trimmed by 4 bases and J by 2 bases, 5 bases remained unmatched. The CDR3 extends over 13 amino acids. From germline, CDR1 is DFQATT and CDR2 SNEGSKA (reference sequence). CDR3 DNA sequence: TGCAGTGCTAAGGGACAGCTCGCCTACGAGCAGTACTTC. Its protein is CSAKGQLAYEQYF.

This clonotype has only a few counts. The chain joins TRBV5-1 to TRBJ2-4; possible D gene TRBD2, 6 bases. The CDR3 is made up of 15 amino acids. The V gene lost 0 bases and the J gene lost 6 bases, with 13 bases spanning the gap. CDR1 is SGHRS and CDR2 is YFSETQ in the germline V gene. The CDR3 reads CASSLDSGVTNIQYF. The CDR3 coding sequence is TGCGCCAGCAGCTTGGATTCGGGAGTAACAAACATTCAGTACTTC. The whole variable domain, filled in from reference TRBV5-1 and TRBJ2-4, reads KAGVTQTPRYLIKTRGQQVTLSCSPISGHRSVSWYQQTPGQGLQFLFEYFSETQRNKGNFPGRFSGRQFSNSRSEMNVSTLELGDSALYLCASSLDSGVTNIQYFGAGTRLSVL.

This clonotype was seen a few times. The chain carries TRBV11-2 and TRBJ2-7, with D possibly being TRBD2 (5 bases). The germline V gene encodes CDR1 SGHAT and CDR2 FQNNGV. The CDR3 extends over 14 amino acids. Trimming left V 5 bases short and J 4 bases short, with 15 bases between. The CDR3, as DNA: TGTGCCAGCAGCCCCGCGGGCACCCCGTACGAGCAGTACTTC. Encoded protein: CASSPAGTPYEQYF. The entire variable domain, with the rest obtained from reference TRBV11-2 and TRBJ2-7, is as follows: EAGVAQSPRYKIIEKRQSVAFWCNPISGHATLYWYQQILGQGPKLLIQFQNNGVVDDSQLPKDRFSAERLKGVDSTLKIQPAKLEDSAVYLCASSPAGTPYEQYFGPGTRLTVT.